Reported below is one T cell receptor beta chain. Antigen unknown. V was pared by 0 bases and J by 4 bases, with 15 bases between. Germline assignment: CDR1 SGHTA and CDR2 FQGTGA. The CDR3 extends over 17 amino acids. The sample comes from a study of T cell responses to AZD1222 COVID-19 vaccine. In the study overall: Second-dose timings of about 4 or about 12 weeks were pooled.

Study-wide results and caveats: Receipt of two AZD1222 doses was followed by a rise in Spike-specific TCR breadth and depth. Dominant CD4 TCR responses targeted spike regions 160-218 and 743-854. Reportedly, nearly half of unique spike TCRs recognized epitopes outside B.1.351/B.1.1.7 mutations.

The data were produced by immunoSEQ multiplex PCR, yet TCRdb's version contains in-frame clones alone and is incomplete. Among around 95,000 clones listed, around 89% were seen once. The rearrangement links TRBV7-3 to TRBJ2-2, with D tentatively TRBD2 (5 bases). The material was peripheral blood, obtained on day 0 of AZD1222 vaccination. This receptor was identified in an adult in good health. The DNA of the CDR3 is TGTGCCAGCAGCTTAACAGGGCCTAACGCGGGCACCGGGGAGCTGTTTTTT. Its translation: CASSLTGPNAGTGELFF. Combining the CDR3 with reference TRBV7-3 and TRBJ2-2 gives the whole variable domain GAGVSQTPSNKVTEKGKYVELRCDPISGHTALYWYRQSLGQGPEFLIYFQGTGAADDSGLPNDRFFAVRPEGSVSTLKIQRTERGDSAVYLCASSLTGPNAGTGELFFGEGSRLTVL.